These 8 T cell receptor beta chains originate from one sample sequenced in a study of T-cell memory formation after mild COVID-19. TCRdb reprocessed the 5' RACE reads with MiXCR, giving one entry per CDR3 protein. The profile covers 300,000 to 350,000 distinct CDR3 sequences, with 14% appearing a single time and 21% taken by the ten largest. Input material: PBMCs or a T cell subset sorted from them (not recorded which). Source of these receptors: a man between 18 and 35 years old who had mild COVID-19 (a few samples of this study predate the infection). Cell type and time point are not known.

This clonotype was seen only a few times. The genes are TRBV7-9 and TRBJ1-1, with D uncertain. The CDR3 length is 13 residues. Trimming left V 5 bases short and J 0 bases short, with 7 bases between. CDR1 is SEHNR, CDR2 FQNEAQ, per germline (reference sequence). In nucleotides, the CDR3 is TGTGCCAGCAGCCAAAAATTGAACACTGAAGCTTTCTTT. It codes for CASSQKLNTEAFF.

This clonotype was found a few times. The genes are TRBV2 and TRBJ1-3; D gene uncertain. With 2 bases removed from V and 0 bases from J, the gap between germline ends came to 8 bases. The V gene's germline CDR1 is SNHLY and CDR2 FYNNEI. The CDR3 spans 15 residues. CDR3 region: CASSESSFSGNTIYF. For the CDR3, the DNA is TGTGCCAGCAGTGAATCCAGCTTCTCTGGAAACACCATATATTTT. The entire variable domain, with the rest obtained from reference TRBV2 and TRBJ1-3, is as follows: EPEVTQTPSHQVTQMGQEVILRCVPISNHLYFYWYRQILGQKVEFLVSFYNNEISEKSEIFDDQFSVERPDGSNFTLKIRSTKLEDSAMYFCASSESSFSGNTIYFGEGSWLTVV.

This clonotype was recorded many times. The chain couples TRBV5-1 to TRBJ2-2, with D perhaps matching TRBD2 (7 bases). The CDR3 has 13 residues. Germline values: CDR1 SGHRS, CDR2 YFSETQ. The V end was cut by 4 bases, the J end by 10 bases, with 14 bases between. CDR3 sequence: CASSLLGGEELFF. CDR3 nucleotide sequence: TGCGCCAGCAGCCTCCTAGGGGGGGAGGAGCTGTTTTTT. The variable domain in full, completed from reference TRBV5-1 and TRBJ2-2, reads KAGVTQTPRYLIKTRGQQVTLSCSPISGHRSVSWYQQTPGQGLQFLFEYFSETQRNKGNFPGRFSGRQFSNSRSEMNVSTLELGDSALYLCASSLLGGEELFFGEGSRLTVL.

This rearrangement joins TRBV7-9 to TRBJ2-7; D may correspond to TRBD1 or TRBD2 (5 bases each). In germline, CDR1 is SEHNR, CDR2 FQNEAQ (reference sequence). The CDR3 is made up of 16 amino acids. V lost 1 base, J lost 3 bases, and 16 bases lay in between. In DNA form, the CDR3 reads TGTGCCAGCAGCTTAGGCTCCGGGACGGCAATCTACGAGCAGTACTTC. It yields the protein CASSLGSGTAIYEQYF.

There are a few counts of this clonotype. The rearrangement uses TRBV15 and TRBJ2-3; D unresolved. V was cut by 5 bases and J by 6 bases, with 18 bases left in between. CDR1 is LNHNV and CDR2 is YYDKDF in the germline V gene (reference sequence). The CDR3 length is 15 residues. CDR3 region: CATSQTTYSSDTQYF. The CDR3 region has the DNA TGTGCCACCAGCCAAACTACCTACAGCTCGGATACGCAGTATTTT.

This clonotype showed up many times. V gene TRBV4-1 combines with J gene TRBJ2-5; 8 bases map to TRBD1. The V gene's germline CDR1 is MGHRA and CDR2 YSYEKL. V was clipped by 4 bases and J by 5 bases; unmatched bases: 9. The CDR3 is made up of 15 amino acids. CDR3: CASSLGTGPAETQYF. The CDR3 nucleotides read TGCGCCAGCAGCCTGGGGACAGGCCCCGCGGAGACCCAGTACTTC.

In its sample, this clonotype was seen many times. V and J are TRBV5-1 and TRBJ2-3, with TRBD2 matching 11 bases. Per germline, CDR1 SGHRS and CDR2 YFSETQ. This CDR3 has 16 residues. V dropped 4 bases and J dropped 0; count of bases not matched to a gene: 4. Here the CDR3 reads CASSDGTSGSTDTQYF. CDR3 DNA sequence: TGCGCCAGCAGCGACGGGACTAGCGGAAGCACAGATACGCAGTATTTT.

This clonotype has more than one count but fewer than ten. The chain combines TRBV2 with TRBJ1-4; the D is unclear. Germline CDR1 is SNHLY and CDR2 is FYNNEI. The V end was cut by 8 bases, the J end by 7 bases, with 11 bases between. The CDR3 covers 12 residues. CDR3 region: CASVQSAEKLFF. The DNA for the CDR3 is TGTGCCAGCGTGCAGAGTGCTGAAAAACTGTTTTTT. Full variable domain (missing parts from reference TRBV2 and TRBJ1-4): EPEVTQTPSHQVTQMGQEVILRCVPISNHLYFYWYRQILGQKVEFLVSFYNNEISEKSEIFDDQFSVERPDGSNFTLKIRSTKLEDSAMYFCASVQSAEKLFFGSGTQLSVL.